This T cell receptor (beta chain) was recorded in a study of cytomegalovirus exposure and HLA in healthy donors. Study results and caveats: TRBV6-2, TRBV6-3 and some other V segments were excluded as indistinguishable.

Trimming took 1 base from V and 2 from J; bases not matched to a gene: 6. Per germline, CDR1 KGHSH and CDR2 LQKENI. CDR3 size: 17 residues. The PCR contained 60 Vbeta and 13 Jbeta primers. Only in-frame clones appear in the TCRdb table, and some are missing; sequencing was by immunoSEQ multiplex PCR. The data contain roughly 100,000 clones, approximately 68% of them singletons. Points on this clone: The antigen is not known.

Input material: PBMCs. The clonotype originates from a boy between 10 and 17 years old in good health and CMV-seropositive. The rearrangement joins TRBV18 to TRBJ2-2; 8 positions agree with TRBD2. CDR3 sequence reads: CASSPLSGGPNTGELFF. The CDR3 coding sequence is TGTGCCAGCTCACCACTCTCGGGAGGGCCTAACACCGGGGAGCTGTTTTTT.